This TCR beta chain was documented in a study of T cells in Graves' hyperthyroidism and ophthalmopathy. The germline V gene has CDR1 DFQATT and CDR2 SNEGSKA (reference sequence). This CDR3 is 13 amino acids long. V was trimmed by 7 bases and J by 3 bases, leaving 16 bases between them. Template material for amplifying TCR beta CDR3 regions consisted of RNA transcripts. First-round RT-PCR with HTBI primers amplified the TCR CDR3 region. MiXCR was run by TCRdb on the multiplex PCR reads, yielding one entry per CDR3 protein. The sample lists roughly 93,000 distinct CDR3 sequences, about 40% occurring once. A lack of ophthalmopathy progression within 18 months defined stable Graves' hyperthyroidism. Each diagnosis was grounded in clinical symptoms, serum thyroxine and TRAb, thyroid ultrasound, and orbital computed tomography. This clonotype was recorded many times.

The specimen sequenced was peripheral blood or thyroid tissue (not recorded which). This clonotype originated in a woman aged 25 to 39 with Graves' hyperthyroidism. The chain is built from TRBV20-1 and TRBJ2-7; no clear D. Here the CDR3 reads CSGRYGQNYEQYF. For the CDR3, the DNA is TGCAGTGGAAGATATGGGCAGAACTACGAGCAGTACTTC.